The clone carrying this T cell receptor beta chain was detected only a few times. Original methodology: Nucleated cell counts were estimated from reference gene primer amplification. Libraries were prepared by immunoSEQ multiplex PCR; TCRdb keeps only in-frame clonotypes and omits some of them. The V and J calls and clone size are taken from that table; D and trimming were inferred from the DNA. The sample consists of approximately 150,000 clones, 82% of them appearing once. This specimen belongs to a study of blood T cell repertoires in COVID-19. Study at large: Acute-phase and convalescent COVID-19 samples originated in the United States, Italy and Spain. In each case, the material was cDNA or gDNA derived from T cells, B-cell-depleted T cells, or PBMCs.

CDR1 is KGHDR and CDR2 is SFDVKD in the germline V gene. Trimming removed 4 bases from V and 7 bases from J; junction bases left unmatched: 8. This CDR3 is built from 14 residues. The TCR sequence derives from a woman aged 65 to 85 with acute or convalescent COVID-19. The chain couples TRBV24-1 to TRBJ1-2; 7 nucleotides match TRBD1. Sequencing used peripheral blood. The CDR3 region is CATSEETGFGGYTF. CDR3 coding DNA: TGTGCCACCAGTGAAGAGACAGGGTTTGGTGGCTACACCTTC.